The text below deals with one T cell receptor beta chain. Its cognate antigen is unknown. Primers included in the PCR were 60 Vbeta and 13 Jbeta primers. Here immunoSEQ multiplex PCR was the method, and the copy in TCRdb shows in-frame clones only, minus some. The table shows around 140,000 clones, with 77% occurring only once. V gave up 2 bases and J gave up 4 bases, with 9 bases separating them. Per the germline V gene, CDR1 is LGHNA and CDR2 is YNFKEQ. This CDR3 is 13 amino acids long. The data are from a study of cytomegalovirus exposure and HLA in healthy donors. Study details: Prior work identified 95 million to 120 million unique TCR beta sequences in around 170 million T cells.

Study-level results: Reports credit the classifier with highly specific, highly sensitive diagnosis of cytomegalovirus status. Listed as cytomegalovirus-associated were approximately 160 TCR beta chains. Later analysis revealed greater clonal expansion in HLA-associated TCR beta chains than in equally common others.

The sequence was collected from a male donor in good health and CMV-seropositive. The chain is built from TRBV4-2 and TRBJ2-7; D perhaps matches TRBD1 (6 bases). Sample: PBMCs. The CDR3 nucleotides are TGTGCCAGCAGCCAATCCGACAGGTACGAGCAGTACTTC. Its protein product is CASSQSDRYEQYF.